These 22 T cell receptor beta chains share one sample of origin, sequenced in a study of T-cell memory formation after mild COVID-19 (dated by TCRdb to 2020 to 2022). The library relied on 5' RACE. Sequencing was carried out with an Illumina NovaSeq 6000. Through fastp at Q25 and MiXCR, TCRdb rebuilt clones from the public reads, retaining in-frame beta chains. Rows matching on CDR3 protein sequence are summarized as one entry with the most common DNA and genes. The sample includes some 120,000 distinct CDR3 sequences, with roughly 6.2% observed a single time. The top ten constitute roughly 2% of the sample. Sequenced material: PBMCs or a T cell subset sorted from them (not recorded which). Receptor source: an adult woman who had mild COVID-19 (a few samples of this study predate the infection). The sample titles of this study are shuffled in the database, so cell type and time point are left out; the donor was told from shared clones.

This chain links TRBV20-1 with TRBJ2-7, with 9 bases matching TRBD2. Germline V gene lookup returns CDR1 DFQATT and CDR2 SNEGSKA (reference sequence). The J segment lost 2 bases and the V segment lost 1 base, leaving 6 bases of the junction unmatched. The length of the CDR3 is 15 residues. CDR3: CSARAYSGGTYEQYF. The CDR3 DNA reads as TGCAGTGCTAGAGCATATAGCGGGGGTACCTACGAGCAGTACTTC.

Many counts were recorded for this clonotype. The chain uses TRBV20-1 and TRBJ2-2; 7 bases agree with TRBD1. This CDR3 region has 13 residues. Germline V CDR1 and CDR2: DFQATT, SNEGSKA (reference sequence). Germline trimming cut 7 bases from V and 2 bases from J; bases unmatched to any gene: 4. CDR3 region: CSVRQGNTGELFF. The CDR3 DNA follows: TGCAGTGTAAGACAGGGTAACACCGGGGAGCTGTTTTTT.

The CDR3 reads CASSPTTVTSGVVQYF. For the CDR3, the DNA is TGTGCCAGCTCACCGACCACGGTAACGAGCGGAGTGGTGCAGTACTTC. The chain carries TRBV18 and TRBJ2-7; maybe TRBD2 (5 bases). The CDR3 has 16 amino acids. Trimming stripped 3 bases from V and 9 bases from J, with 24 bases between. Germline lookup yields CDR1 KGHSH and CDR2 LQKENI.

The chain is built from TRBV2 and TRBJ2-1, with TRBD1 matching 9 bases. There are 13 residues in the CDR3. Trimming cost V 5 bases and J 7 bases; bases outside gene matches: 3. Per the germline V gene, CDR1 is SNHLY and CDR2 is FYNNEI. The CDR3, as DNA: TGTGCCAGCAGTCGGACAGGGGTTAATGAGCAGTTCTTC. It encodes CASSRTGVNEQFF.

The chain combines TRBV4-3 with TRBJ2-2; the D is unclear. The CDR3 spans 16 residues. Per the germline V gene, CDR1 is LGHNA and CDR2 is YSLEER. V lost 0 bases and J 3 bases, leaving 11 bases between the germline ends. The CDR3 reads CASSQDPPTDTGELFF. The CDR3, as DNA: TGCGCCAGCAGCCAAGATCCCCCTACCGACACCGGGGAGCTGTTTTTT.

This clonotype was recorded many times. The gene calls are TRBV18 and TRBJ1-5; 8 nucleotides line up with TRBD1. The junction had 2 bases not matched to a gene; V was cut back by 2 bases and J by 2 bases. The V gene's germline CDR1 is KGHSH and CDR2 LQKENI. This CDR3 contains 15 residues. CDR3 amino acids: CASSPADRGNQPQHF. CDR3 DNA sequence: TGTGCCAGCTCACCAGCGGACAGGGGCAATCAGCCCCAGCATTTT.

This clonotype occurred many times. Given the absence of the conserved phenylalanine or tryptophan at the CDR3 end, a read error is likely. It is unclear where the CDR3 begins or ends on the DNA, so no DNA is shown, and the CDR3 is as TCRdb lists it. This chain joins TRBV6-5 and TRBJ1-1; TRBD1 reflects the table's D call only, with no check against the DNA. The germline gives CDR1 MNHEY, CDR2 SVGAGI. The CDR3 is 15 residues long, counting both termini. CDR3 amino acids: CASSWVADPGTGGAV.

This clonotype was found many times. The V and J genes are TRBV7-2 and TRBJ2-1, with TRBD2 as a possible D gene (5 bases). Germline CDR1 is SGHTA and CDR2 is FQGNSA. This CDR3 spans 17 amino acids. Deletions cut 5 bases from V and 3 bases from J, with 20 bases between. CDR3 residues: CASSPRTGLGVYNEQFF. DNA for the CDR3: TGTGCCAGCAGCCCCCGGACTGGACTCGGGGTCTACAATGAGCAGTTCTTC. Combining the CDR3 with reference TRBV7-2 and TRBJ2-1 gives the whole variable domain GAGVSQSPSNKVTEKGKDVELRCDPISGHTALYWYRQSLGQGLEFLIYFQGNSAPDKSGLPSDRFSAERTGGSVSTLTIQRTQQEDSAVYLCASSPRTGLGVYNEQFFGPGTRLTVL.

The table lists this clonotype with many counts. The chain has TRBV7-9 and TRBJ2-4, with 7 bases fitting TRBD1. CDR3 length equals 13 residues. The germline V gene has CDR1 SEHNR and CDR2 FQNEAQ (reference sequence). Trimming removed 1 base from V and 7 bases from J; junction bases left unmatched: 1. The CDR3 DNA is TGTGCCAGCAGCTTAGAGGGGGCGAACATTCAGTACTTC. Translation: CASSLEGANIQYF. Looking up the rest from reference TRBV7-9 and TRBJ2-4 gives the full variable domain: DTGVSQNPRHKITKRGQNVTFRCDPISEHNRLYWYRQTLGQGPEFLTYFQNEAQLEKSRLLSDRFSAERPKGSFSTLEIQRTEQGDSAMYLCASSLEGANIQYFGAGTRLSVL.

This clonotype was recorded a few times. The CDR3 DNA follows: TGTGCCAGCATTAGAGAACAGGGTTCGCACACTGAAGCTTTCTTT. It yields the protein CASIREQGSHTEAFF. The chain couples TRBV12-3 or TRBV12-4 to TRBJ1-1; D might be TRBD1 (6 bases). V was trimmed by 7 bases and J by 3 bases, leaving 18 bases between them. The length of the CDR3 is 15 residues.

This clonotype was picked up many times. This rearrangement joins TRBV20-1 to TRBJ1-1, with TRBD1 identical over 10 bases. Losses at the gene ends were 3 bases for V and 1 base for J; bases not matched to a gene: 2. The CDR3 length is 14 residues. CDR1 and CDR2 from the germline V gene are DFQATT and SNEGSKA (reference sequence). The CDR3 DNA follows: TGCAGTGCTAGGGGACAGGGGACGAACACTGAAGCTTTCTTT. Protein sequence: CSARGQGTNTEAFF.

This clonotype was seen a few times. Compared with germline, one end of the junction differs, possibly owing to a read error. The rearrangement uses TRBV12-3 or TRBV12-4 and TRBJ1-3; D call uncertain. This CDR3 has 13 amino acids. The CDR3 is CASSLEFGSTIYF. CDR3 DNA: TGTGCCAGCAGTTTAGAGTTTGGAAGCACCATATATTTT.

The chain employs TRBV7-9 and TRBJ1-2, with D tentatively TRBD1 (5 bases). From germline, CDR1 is SEHNR and CDR2 FQNEAQ (reference sequence). CDR3 size: 12 residues. The germline V and J ends were trimmed by 1 base and 12 bases, with 12 bases remaining between them. The CDR3 bases are TGTGCCAGCAGCTTAGAGGCAGGGCGGGACACCTTC. Protein product: CASSLEAGRDTF.

A few counts support this clonotype. The V gene is TRBV5-6, the J gene TRBJ1-2; D call uncertain. Germline lookup yields CDR1 SGHDT and CDR2 YYEEEE. CDR3 length equals 13 residues. Trimming removed 5 bases from V and 4 bases from J, with 12 bases in between. CDR3 in DNA: TGTGCCAGCAGTGCTAGGAGGGTCTATGGCTACACCTTC. Its translation is CASSARRVYGYTF.

This clonotype has ten or more counts. The chain has TRBV20-1 and TRBJ1-1; TRBD1 matches 7 bases. The V and J ends lost 6 bases and 4 bases, in that order; junction bases with no gene match: 8. The CDR3 extends over 13 amino acids. Germline CDR1 reads DFQATT; CDR2 reads SNEGSKA (reference sequence). For the CDR3, the DNA is TGCAGTGCACACAGGGGTTCGAGCACTGAAGCTTTCTTT. Protein sequence: CSAHRGSSTEAFF.

In its sample, this clonotype was seen a few times. This chain joins TRBV7-9 and TRBJ1-2; D is possibly TRBD1 (6 bases). Trimming left V 7 bases short and J 8 bases short, with 11 bases between. Looked up from germline, CDR1 is SEHNR and CDR2 is FQNEAQ (reference sequence). This CDR3 contains 11 residues. CDR3 DNA: TGTGCCAGCAACAGGGTCGGGGGCTACACCTTC. The encoded protein is CASNRVGGYTF.

The chain links TRBV2 to TRBJ2-1, with D uncertain. Germline values: CDR1 SNHLY, CDR2 FYNNEI. The CDR3 has 13 amino acids. Trimming stripped 4 bases from V and 8 bases from J, with 12 bases between. The CDR3 DNA reads TGTGCCAGCAGTGCGGGTCCCTCCGATGAGCAGTTCTTC. Translated: CASSAGPSDEQFF.

V gene TRBV3-1 combines with J gene TRBJ2-7; a weak D match, TRBD2 (5 bases). Trimming stripped 2 bases from V and 2 bases from J, with 13 bases between. Germline V gene lookup returns CDR1 LGHDT and CDR2 YNNKEL (reference sequence). This CDR3 contains 15 residues. In DNA, the CDR3 is TGTGCCAGCAGCCAATCGGGGTATCGCACCTACGAGCAGTACTTC. This codes for CASSQSGYRTYEQYF.

The gene calls are TRBV27 and TRBJ2-1; TRBD2 aligns across 10 bases. The CDR3 extends over 17 amino acids. The V gene end was trimmed by 3 bases and the J gene end by 9 bases; junction bases not matched to a gene: 14. The V gene's germline CDR1 is MNHEY and CDR2 SMNVEV (reference sequence). The CDR3 DNA follows: TGTGCCAGCAGTTTCCCGGGAGGTAGCGGGAGGAGGGGTGAGCAGTTCTTC. It codes for CASSFPGGSGRRGEQFF.

This clonotype was observed a handful of times. J is TRBJ2-1 and V is TRBV7-2; tentatively, D is TRBD1 or TRBD2 (6 bases each). The CDR3 has 16 residues. The V end lost 5 bases, the J end lost 2 bases, and 16 bases lay between the germline ends. Per the germline V gene, CDR1 is SGHTA and CDR2 is FQGNSA. For the CDR3, the DNA is TGTGCCAGCAGCCCCGTGGGGGGCCTGACCTACAATGAGCAGTTCTTC. It yields the protein CASSPVGGLTYNEQFF.

This clonotype has a single count. The J gene is TRBJ1-2, the V gene TRBV29-1; 12 bases fit TRBD1. V lost 7 bases and J lost 4; bases outside the gene matches: 4. Germline CDR1 and CDR2: SQVTM and ANQGSEA. The CDR3 loop spans 13 amino acids. The DNA of the CDR3 is TGCAGCGGGGGGACAGGGGGCGTCTATGGCTACACCTTC. Translation: CSGGTGGVYGYTF.

This chain connects TRBV7-2 to TRBJ2-3, with D unresolved. The V end lost 5 bases, the J end lost 6 bases, and 15 bases lay between the germline ends. The CDR3 consists of 14 residues. CDR1 and CDR2 (germline): SGHTA, FQGNSA. In DNA, the CDR3 is TGTGCCAGCAGCCTGATGGCTCTGGGGGATACGCAGTATTTT. The encoded protein is CASSLMALGDTQYF.